This T cell receptor beta chain was recovered during a study of EBV T-cell therapy then PD-1 blockade in nasopharyngeal carcinoma. TCRdb keeps only in-frame clones here, not all; method: immunoSEQ multiplex PCR. This table has approximately 22,000 clones, about 88% appearing once. This clone is labeled as medium-sized. The target antigen is unknown. This sample's time point: 266 days after commencement of treatment, after nivolumab therapy. Noted treatment: AdE1-LMPpoly-expanded autologous EBV-specific T-cell therapy followed by anti-PD-1 nivolumab. In germline, CDR1 is SEHNR, CDR2 FQNEAQ (reference sequence). Between the trimmed V and J ends, which lost 1 base and 6 bases, there was a span of 12 bases. There are 14 residues in the CDR3.

The receptor was isolated from a man aged 40-55 years with nasopharyngeal carcinoma. The chain is built from TRBV7-9 and TRBJ1-1; a possible D gene is TRBD1 (5 bases). Sample: CD8+ T cells from blood, taken around day 300 from a patient whose treatment included autologous EBV-specific T cells and nivolumab. In DNA, the CDR3 is TGTGCCAGCAGCTTAGTTAAGGGGATCGCTGAAGCTTTCTTT. Its protein is CASSLVKGIAEAFF.